Following are 21 T cell receptor beta chains from one sample sequenced in a study of cytomegalovirus exposure and HLA in healthy donors. The PCR was carried out with 60 Vbeta primers and 13 Jbeta primers. Using immunoSEQ multiplex PCR, the repertoire was profiled, and TCRdb retains in-frame clones only, with some absent. This specimen shows 70,000 or so clones; the ten leading clones hold roughly 2.4%. The sequenced material came from PBMCs. The receptors here all came from a female donor in good health and CMV-seropositive.

The chain carries TRBV30 and TRBJ2-5, with D possibly matching TRBD2 (5 bases). The CDR3 consists of 15 residues. Trimming cost V 0 bases and J 5 bases, with 16 bases left between them. The V gene's germline CDR1 is GTSNPN and CDR2 SVGIG (reference sequence). The CDR3 coding sequence is TGTGCCTGGAGTGTACCCTCCCTAGCTCAGGAGACCCAGTACTTC. This codes for CAWSVPSLAQETQYF. The full variable domain, rest sourced from reference TRBV30 and TRBJ2-5, is SQTIHQWPATLVQPVGSPLSLECTVEGTSNPNLYWYRQAAGRGLQLLFYSVGIGQISSEVPQNLSASRPQDRQFILSSKKLLLSDSGFYLCAWSVPSLAQETQYFGPGTRLLVL.

The gene calls are TRBV11-2 and TRBJ2-5, with 10 bases identical to TRBD2. This CDR3 contains 15 residues. Per the germline V gene, CDR1 is SGHAT and CDR2 is FQNNGV. J was trimmed by 4 bases and V by 1 base; bases with no gene match: 3. CDR3 DNA sequence: TGTGCCAGCAGCTTAGGGGCTAGCGGGGGAGAGACCCAGTACTTC. This gives the protein CASSLGASGGETQYF.

J is TRBJ1-1 and V is TRBV4-1, with D unresolved. This CDR3 region has 14 residues. Trimming removed 5 bases at V and 5 bases at J, with 15 bases between. Per germline, CDR1 MGHRA and CDR2 YSYEKL. The CDR3 bases are TGCGCCAGCAGCGATAATACACTCGGGACTGAAGCTTTCTTT. It translates to CASSDNTLGTEAFF.

The CDR3 reads CASVTANTEAFF. DNA for the CDR3: TGTGCATCGGTGACAGCGAACACTGAAGCTTTCTTT. The V call is TRBV28, the J call TRBJ1-1, with a possible D match to TRBD1 (5 bases). This CDR3 contains 12 residues. CDR1 and CDR2 from the germline V gene are MDHEN and SYDVKM.

The V gene is TRBV6-5, the J gene TRBJ2-3; the D gene is possibly TRBD2 (7 bases). Germline V gene lookup returns CDR1 MNHEY and CDR2 SVGAGI. The CDR3 has 15 amino acids. V dropped 6 bases and J dropped 7 bases, with 20 bases sitting between them. The CDR3 DNA follows: TGTGCCAGCAGACCCTCGGGGGGCCGGACAAATACGCAGTATTTT. It specifies CASRPSGGRTNTQYF.

The chain has TRBV27 and TRBJ1-6, with D perhaps matching TRBD1 (6 bases). Deletions cut 5 bases from V and 6 bases from J, with 14 bases between. The CDR3 loop spans 15 amino acids. Germline-derived CDR1 and CDR2 are MNHEY and SMNVEV (reference sequence). Written as DNA, the CDR3 is TGTGCCAGCAGTCCTATGGACAGCGTTAATTCACCCCTCCACTTT. Translating gives CASSPMDSVNSPLHF.

This chain links TRBV29-1 with TRBJ2-1; 7 bases match TRBD2. The CDR3 consists of 14 residues. Trimming cost V 8 bases and J 5 bases; bases outside gene matches: 12. The germline V gene has CDR1 SQVTM and CDR2 ANQGSEA. The CDR3 spells CSFPPGGTDNEQFF. As DNA, the CDR3 is TGCAGCTTTCCCCCGGGAGGTACCGACAATGAGCAGTTCTTC.

The chain couples TRBV28 to TRBJ2-7; D might be TRBD1 (6 bases). This CDR3 comprises 14 residues. CDR1 and CDR2 from the germline V gene are MDHEN and SYDVKM. Trimming took off 3 bases at V and 6 bases at J, with 15 bases between the two ends. This chain's CDR3 is CASSFQGPPGEQYF. CDR3 DNA sequence: TGTGCCAGCAGTTTTCAGGGGCCCCCGGGCGAGCAGTACTTC.

The chain links TRBV7-2 to TRBJ2-1; 16 bases align to TRBD2. J lost 7 bases, V lost 4 bases, and 10 bases had no gene match. This CDR3 contains 18 residues. Germline V gene lookup returns CDR1 SGHTA and CDR2 FQGNSA. The CDR3 spells CASSSGTSGRAPGNEQFF. The CDR3 nucleotides are TGTGCCAGCAGCTCTGGGACTAGCGGGAGGGCCCCAGGAAATGAGCAGTTCTTC.

The genes are TRBV5-8 and TRBJ1-2; unclear D gene. The CDR3 has 15 amino acids. Looked up from germline, CDR1 is SGHTS and CDR2 is YDEGEE. The V end lost 6 bases, the J end lost 0 bases, and 15 bases lay between the germline ends. The CDR3 sequence is CASNLAGATNYGYTF. The CDR3 DNA reads as TGTGCCAGCAACCTAGCGGGAGCCACTAACTATGGCTACACCTTC.

Notes on this clone: Relative to the germline gene, one junction end is altered; a read error may explain this. V gene TRBV30 combines with J gene TRBJ1-6, with D tentatively TRBD1 (5 bases). The germline gives CDR1 GTSNPN, CDR2 SVGIG (reference sequence). There are 17 residues in the CDR3. As DNA, the CDR3 is TGTGCCTGGAGTCGTGCCCGCAGGGCAATAGATAATTCACCCCTCCCCTTT. Protein product: CAWSRARRAIDNSPLPF.

The CDR3 here is CASSPGTGLNQPQHF. CDR3 DNA sequence: TGTGCCAGCAGTCCCGGGACAGGGTTGAATCAGCCCCAGCATTTT. The chain couples TRBV6-5 to TRBJ1-5; 9 bases agree with TRBD1. The CDR3 sequence is 15 residues long. The trim removed 5 bases at V and 4 bases at J, leaving 6 bases unmatched. Germline V CDR1 and CDR2: MNHEY, SVGAGI.

This chain uses TRBV13 with TRBJ2-1; the D is unclear. Germline V gene lookup returns CDR1 PRHDT and CDR2 FYEKMQ (reference sequence). The V end lost 0 bases, the J end lost 7 bases, and 13 bases lay between the germline ends. The CDR3 has 15 residues. In DNA form, the CDR3 reads TGTGCCAGCAGCTTAGGACTGTCGAATAAAAATGAGCAGTTCTTC. Its protein product is CASSLGLSNKNEQFF. Drawing the rest from reference TRBV13 and TRBJ2-1, the complete variable domain is AAGVIQSPRHLIKEKRETATLKCYPIPRHDTVYWYQQGPGQDPQFLISFYEKMQSDKGSIPDRFSAQQFSDYHSELNMSSLELGDSALYFCASSLGLSNKNEQFFGPGTRLTVL.

Regarding this clone: An end of the junction does not agree with germline; a read error may underlie this. The chain uses TRBV7-8 and TRBJ1-4, with TRBD1 matching over 10 bases. The V gene's germline CDR1 is SGHVS and CDR2 FQNEAQ. The CDR3 consists of 15 residues. The CDR3 reads CASSLAGTGVGKLFF. The CDR3 DNA follows: TGTGCCAGCAGCCTAGCCGGGACAGGGGTGGGAAAACTGTTTTTT.

V is TRBV11-2 and J is TRBJ2-7; D possibly corresponds to TRBD1 (6 bases). Germline CDR1 and CDR2: SGHAT and FQNNGV. This CDR3 spans 13 amino acids. V lost 3 bases to trimming and J lost 4 bases, with 10 bases between them. CDR3 DNA sequence: TGTGCCAGCAGCTTTACAGGGTTTTACGAGCAGTACTTC. Encoded protein: CASSFTGFYEQYF.

The chain couples TRBV19 to TRBJ1-5; D is possibly TRBD1 (5 bases). Germline CDR1 is LNHDA and CDR2 is SQIVND (reference sequence). This CDR3 is built from 15 residues. Trimming took off 5 bases at V and 7 bases at J, with 18 bases between the two ends. DNA for the CDR3: TGTGCCAGTAGTTCTGGAGGGGCGGGTGACCAGCCCCAGCATTTT. Translating gives CASSSGGAGDQPQHF.

V and J are TRBV5-1 and TRBJ2-1; 9 bases match TRBD2. Germline V lookup: CDR1 SGHRS, CDR2 YFSETQ. The V gene end was trimmed by 0 bases and the J gene end by 8 bases; junction bases not matched to a gene: 9. The CDR3 sequence is 16 residues long. This chain's CDR3 is CASSLVGGGAVDEQFF. The DNA of the CDR3 is TGCGCCAGCAGCTTGGTAGGCGGGGGGGCGGTCGATGAGCAGTTCTTC.

The rearrangement uses TRBV6-5 and TRBJ2-2, with 8 bases matching TRBD2. J gave up 6 bases and V 4 bases, and 4 bases lay outside the gene matches. Germline loops: CDR1 MNHEY, CDR2 SVGAGI. CDR3 length equals 14 residues. CDR3 coding DNA: TGTGCCAGCAGTTGGCGGGAGGAAGCCGGGGAGCTGTTTTTT. This encodes CASSWREEAGELFF.

This sequence joins TRBV7-2 and TRBJ2-7; D uncertain. V lost 1 base to trimming and J lost 2 bases, with 12 bases between them. The V gene's germline CDR1 is SGHTA and CDR2 FQGNSA. The CDR3 spans 15 residues. The CDR3 DNA sequence: TGTGCCAGCAGCTTAGATTGGGCCTCCGCCTACGAGCAGTACTTC. Translating it yields CASSLDWASAYEQYF.

CDR3 DNA sequence: TGTGCCAGCAGTCGCGGACAGGGAACCTACGAGCAGTACTTC. Translation gives CASSRGQGTYEQYF. V is TRBV6-6 and J is TRBJ2-7; 8 bases line up with TRBD1. Germline-derived CDR1 and CDR2 are MNHNY and SVGAGI (reference sequence). CDR3 length: 14 residues. V shed 5 bases and J 2 bases; nucleotides not matched to a gene: 5.

CDR3 DNA: TGTGCCATCACTTCGGACAGGGGGTATGGCTACACCTTC. Amino acid sequence: CAITSDRGYGYTF. V gene TRBV10-3 combines with J gene TRBJ1-2, with TRBD1 matching 10 bases. The CDR3 contains 13 residues. Germline trimming cut 7 bases from V and 5 bases from J; bases unmatched to any gene: 4. Germline V lookup: CDR1 ENHRY, CDR2 SYGVKD.